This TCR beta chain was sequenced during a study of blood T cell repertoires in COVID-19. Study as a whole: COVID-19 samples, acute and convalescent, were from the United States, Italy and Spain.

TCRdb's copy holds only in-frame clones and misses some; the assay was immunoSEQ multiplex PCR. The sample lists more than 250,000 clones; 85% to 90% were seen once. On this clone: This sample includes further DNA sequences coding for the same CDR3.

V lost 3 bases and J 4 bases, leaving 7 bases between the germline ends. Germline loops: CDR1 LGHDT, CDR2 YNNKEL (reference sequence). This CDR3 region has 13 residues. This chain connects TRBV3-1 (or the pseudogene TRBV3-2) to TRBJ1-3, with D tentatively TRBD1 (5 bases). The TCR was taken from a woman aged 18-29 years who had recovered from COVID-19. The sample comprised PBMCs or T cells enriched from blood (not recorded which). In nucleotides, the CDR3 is TGTGCCAGCAGCCAGGGGGGAGGAAACACCATATATTTT. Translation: CASSQGGGNTIYF.